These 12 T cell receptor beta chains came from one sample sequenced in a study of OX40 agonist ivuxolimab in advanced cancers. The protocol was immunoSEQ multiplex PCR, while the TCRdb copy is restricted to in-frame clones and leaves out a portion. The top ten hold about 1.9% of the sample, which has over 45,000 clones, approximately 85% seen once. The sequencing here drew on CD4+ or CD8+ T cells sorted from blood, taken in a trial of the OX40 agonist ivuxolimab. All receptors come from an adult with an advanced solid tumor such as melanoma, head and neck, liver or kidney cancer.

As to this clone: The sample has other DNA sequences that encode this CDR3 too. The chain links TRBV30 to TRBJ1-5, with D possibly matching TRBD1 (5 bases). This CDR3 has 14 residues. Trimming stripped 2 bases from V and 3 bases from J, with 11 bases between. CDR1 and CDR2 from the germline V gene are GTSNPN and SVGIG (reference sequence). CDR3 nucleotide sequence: TGTGCCTGGAGTTCTGGGACCTTCAATCAGCCCCAGCATTTT. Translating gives CAWSSGTFNQPQHF.

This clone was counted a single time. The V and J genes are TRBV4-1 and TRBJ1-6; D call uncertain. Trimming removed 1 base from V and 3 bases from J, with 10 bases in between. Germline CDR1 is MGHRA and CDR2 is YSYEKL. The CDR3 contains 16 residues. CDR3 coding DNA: TGCGCCAGCAGCCAAGTAAAAGATTACTATAATTCACCCCTCCACTTT. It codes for CASSQVKDYYNSPLHF.

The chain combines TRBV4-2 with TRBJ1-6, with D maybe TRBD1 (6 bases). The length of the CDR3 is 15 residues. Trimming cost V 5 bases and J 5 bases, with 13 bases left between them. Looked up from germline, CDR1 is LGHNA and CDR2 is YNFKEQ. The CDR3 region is CASSWGGLDNSPLHF. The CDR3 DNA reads TGTGCCAGCAGCTGGGGGGGGCTGGATAATTCACCCCTCCACTTT.

The DNA for the CDR3 is TGTGCCAGCAGTGCCGGACAGGCCTCACCCCTCCACTTT. Its translation is CASSAGQASPLHF. V and J are TRBV2 and TRBJ1-6; 7 bases match TRBD1. The CDR3 spans 13 residues. Trimming took 4 bases from V and 10 from J; bases not matched to a gene: 4. Germline V CDR1 and CDR2: SNHLY, FYNNEI.

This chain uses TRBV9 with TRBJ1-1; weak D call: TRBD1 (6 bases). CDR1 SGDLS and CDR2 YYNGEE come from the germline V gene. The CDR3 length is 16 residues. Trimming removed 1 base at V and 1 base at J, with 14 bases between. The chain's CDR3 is CASSVLGGWENTEAFF. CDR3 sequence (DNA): TGTGCCAGCAGCGTATTAGGGGGATGGGAGAACACTGAAGCTTTCTTT.

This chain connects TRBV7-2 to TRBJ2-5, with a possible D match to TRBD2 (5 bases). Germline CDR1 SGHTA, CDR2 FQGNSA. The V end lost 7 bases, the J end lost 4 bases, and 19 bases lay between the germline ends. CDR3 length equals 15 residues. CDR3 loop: CASKAVDSIGETQYF. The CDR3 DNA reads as TGTGCCAGCAAAGCTGTGGACTCGATTGGAGAGACCCAGTACTTC.

The CDR3 coding sequence is TGTGCCAGCAGTTCTGGACAGGGGATTACTGAAGCTTTCTTT. It encodes CASSSGQGITEAFF. The genes are TRBV6-5 and TRBJ1-1; 9 bases line up with TRBD1. Per germline, CDR1 MNHEY and CDR2 SVGAGI. This CDR3 region has 14 residues. The V and J ends lost 4 bases and 5 bases, in that order; junction bases with no gene match: 5.

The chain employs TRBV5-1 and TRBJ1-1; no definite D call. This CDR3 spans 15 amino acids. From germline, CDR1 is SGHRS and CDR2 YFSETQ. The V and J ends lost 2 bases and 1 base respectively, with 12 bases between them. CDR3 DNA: TGCGCCAGCAGCTTAACAGCCCAAGGGAACACTGAAGCTTTCTTT. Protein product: CASSLTAQGNTEAFF.

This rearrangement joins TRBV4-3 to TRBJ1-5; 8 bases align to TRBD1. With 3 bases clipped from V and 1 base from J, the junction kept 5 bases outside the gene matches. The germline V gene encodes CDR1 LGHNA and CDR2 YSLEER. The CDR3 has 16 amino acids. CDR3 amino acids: CASSHKYRGSNQPQHF. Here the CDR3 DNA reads TGCGCCAGCAGCCATAAATACAGGGGGAGCAATCAGCCCCAGCATTTT.

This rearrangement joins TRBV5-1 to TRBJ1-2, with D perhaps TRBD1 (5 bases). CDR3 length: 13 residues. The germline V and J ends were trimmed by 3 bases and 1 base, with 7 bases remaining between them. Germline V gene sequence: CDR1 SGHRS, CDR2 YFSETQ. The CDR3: CASSSRGNYGYTF. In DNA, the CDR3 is TGCGCCAGCAGCTCAAGGGGTAACTATGGCTACACCTTC.

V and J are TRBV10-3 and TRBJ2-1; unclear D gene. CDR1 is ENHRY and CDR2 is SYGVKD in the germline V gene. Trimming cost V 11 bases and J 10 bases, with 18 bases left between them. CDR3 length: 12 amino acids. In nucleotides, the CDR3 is TGTGCCCCCAGGAGAGTCAAAGTAGAGCAGTTCTTC. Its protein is CAPRRVKVEQFF.

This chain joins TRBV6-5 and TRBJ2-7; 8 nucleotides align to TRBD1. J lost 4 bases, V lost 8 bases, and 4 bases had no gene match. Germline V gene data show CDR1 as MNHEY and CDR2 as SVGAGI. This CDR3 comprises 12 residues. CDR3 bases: TGTGCCAGCGGCAGGGGGCAATACGAGCAGTACTTC. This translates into CASGRGQYEQYF.